These 32 T cell receptor beta chains originate from one sample sequenced in a study of identical twins. TCRdb reanalysed the 5' RACE reads using MiXCR and keeps one entry per CDR3 protein. The table lists roughly 770,000 distinct CDR3 sequences, 18% of them singletons, with about an eighth in the top ten. These records were also assigned to another study, of T cells expressing NK-cell markers.

Input material: PBMCs. These receptor sequences come from a woman between 18 and 29 years old in good health.

This clonotype was observed at least ten times. This chain joins TRBV12-3 or TRBV12-4 and TRBJ1-2, with no clear D. V lost 6 bases and J lost 8, with 10 bases in between. The CDR3 is 11 amino acids. The CDR3 DNA reads as TGTGCCAGCAGCCAAGAGGGCGGCTACACCTTC. This gives the protein CASSQEGGYTF.

The chain has TRBV12-3 or TRBV12-4 and TRBJ2-1; 9 bases map to TRBD2. J was trimmed by 7 bases and V by 5 bases; bases with no gene match: 12. This CDR3 spans 16 amino acids. CDR3 sequence (DNA): TGTGCCAGCAGTCAAAGAGTAGCGGGAGATGGAAATGAGCAGTTCTTC. Translated, it gives CASSQRVAGDGNEQFF.

This clonotype was observed a few times. J is TRBJ2-7 and V is TRBV12-3 or TRBV12-4; D gene ambiguous. V was clipped by 7 bases and J by 2 bases, with 21 bases between them. This CDR3 has 16 amino acids. The CDR3 nucleotides are TGTGCCAGCACCCCTGAAGTGAACAATCTCCCCTACGAGCAGTACTTC. Its translation: CASTPEVNNLPYEQYF.

This rearrangement joins TRBV9 to TRBJ2-1, with D possibly being TRBD1 or TRBD2 (5 bases each). Trimming stripped 1 base from V and 2 bases from J, with 10 bases between. Germline CDR1 is SGDLS and CDR2 is YYNGEE. The CDR3 extends over 15 amino acids. In nucleotides, the CDR3 is TGTGCCAGCAGCGTACGTCTGGGGGCCTACAATGAGCAGTTCTTC. Protein product: CASSVRLGAYNEQFF.

This clonotype was seen more than once but under ten times. J is TRBJ2-1 and V is TRBV27, with TRBD1 as a possible D gene (5 bases). Trimming left V 10 bases short and J 8 bases short, with 15 bases between. In germline, CDR1 is MNHEY, CDR2 SMNVEV (reference sequence). The CDR3 runs to 12 residues. The CDR3 is CATGHTLDEQFF. CDR3 DNA: TGTGCCACCGGACATACTCTGGATGAGCAGTTCTTC.

A few counts support this clonotype. This rearrangement joins TRBV20-1 to TRBJ2-7; a weak D match, TRBD2 (7 bases). Germline loops: CDR1 DFQATT, CDR2 SNEGSKA (reference sequence). The CDR3 sequence is 13 residues long. The ends were cut back, 5 bases at V and 6 bases at J, with 17 bases in the middle. CDR3: CSAQDSGTREQYF. The CDR3 DNA reads as TGCAGTGCTCAGGACAGCGGGACCCGCGAGCAGTACTTC.

In this sample, this clonotype turned up a few times. The chain has TRBV20-1 and TRBJ2-2, with D possibly being TRBD2 (5 bases). V was cut by 3 bases and J by 5 bases, with 10 bases left in between. CDR1 and CDR2 from the germline V gene are DFQATT and SNEGSKA (reference sequence). The CDR3 length is 13 residues. The CDR3 DNA reads as TGCAGTGCTAGTGTTTCGGGGACCGGGGAGCTGTTTTTT. Its translation: CSASVSGTGELFF.

V usage is TRBV12-3 or TRBV12-4 and J usage is TRBJ2-1, with D uncertain. Trimming took off 5 bases at V and 5 bases at J, with 10 bases between the two ends. The CDR3 is made up of 13 amino acids. DNA of the CDR3: TGTGCCAGCAGTCCCCAGGTGAACAATGAGCAGTTCTTC. It yields the protein CASSPQVNNEQFF.

This clonotype has more than one count but fewer than ten. The chain combines TRBV7-6 with TRBJ2-6; D gene unclear. This CDR3 is 16 amino acids long. The germline gives CDR1 SGHVS, CDR2 FNYEAQ. V was shortened by 6 bases and J by 1 base, with 13 bases between the two germline ends. CDR3 sequence: CASSPRRLSGANVLTF. Written as DNA, the CDR3 is TGTGCCAGCAGTCCCCGTCGTTTATCTGGGGCCAACGTCCTGACTTTC.

The table lists this clonotype with a few counts. The chain couples TRBV29-1 to TRBJ2-7, with 10 bases aligning to TRBD2. V lost 2 bases, J lost 1 base, and 2 bases stayed unmatched. Germline CDR1 reads SQVTM; CDR2 reads ANQGSEA. This CDR3 has 14 amino acids. The DNA of the CDR3 is TGCAGCGTTGAATCTAGCGGGAGATCCTACGAGCAGTACTTC. It yields the protein CSVESSGRSYEQYF.

The chain uses TRBV6-5 and TRBJ1-1, with D tentatively TRBD1 (5 bases). The V gene's germline CDR1 is MNHEY and CDR2 SVGAGI. Between the trimmed V and J ends, which lost 0 bases and 0 bases, there was a span of 17 bases. The CDR3 runs to 18 residues. For the CDR3, the DNA is TGTGCCAGCAGTTACTCGAAACAGAGGGGCGCGATGAACACTGAAGCTTTCTTT. Its translation: CASSYSKQRGAMNTEAFF.

In its sample, this clonotype was seen a few times. This chain links TRBV12-3 or TRBV12-4 with TRBJ2-2; perhaps TRBD1 as D (7 bases). The CDR3 loop spans 13 amino acids. V was cut by 8 bases and J by 5 bases, with 12 bases left in between. For the CDR3, the DNA is TGTGCCAGCGAAGCAGGGGGGACCGGGGAGCTGTTTTTT. This translates into CASEAGGTGELFF.

The rearrangement links TRBV20-1 to TRBJ2-3; 11 positions agree with TRBD1. From germline, CDR1 is DFQATT and CDR2 SNEGSKA (reference sequence). The CDR3 covers 15 residues. After removal of 6 bases from V and 2 bases from J, the junction contained 7 bases not matched to a gene. This CDR3 reads CSALGQGASTDTQYF. Written as DNA, the CDR3 is TGCAGTGCCCTTGGACAGGGGGCATCCACAGATACGCAGTATTTT.

The rearrangement uses TRBV5-5 and TRBJ2-3; 8 bases line up with TRBD2. Germline CDR1 reads SGHKS; CDR2 reads YYEKEE (reference sequence). Unmatched junction bases numbered 7, after V lost 4 bases and J lost 3 bases. The CDR3 has 15 residues. CDR3 nucleotides: TGTGCCAGCAGCCGTTGGAGCGGGAGTACAGATACGCAGTATTTT. Translated: CASSRWSGSTDTQYF.

This clonotype was picked up a small number of times. The gene calls are TRBV29-1 and TRBJ2-7; D perhaps matches TRBD1 (5 bases). CDR3 length equals 12 residues. Germline values: CDR1 SQVTM, CDR2 ANQGSEA. V was clipped by 0 bases and J by 5 bases, with 8 bases between them. CDR3: CSVEEGVHEQYF. The DNA for the CDR3 is TGCAGCGTTGAAGAAGGGGTCCACGAGCAGTACTTC.

J is TRBJ2-6 and V is TRBV29-1, with D possibly matching TRBD2 (5 bases). V gave up 5 bases and J gave up 2 bases, with 7 bases separating them. The CDR3 sequence is 13 residues long. The germline V gene encodes CDR1 SQVTM and CDR2 ANQGSEA. CDR3 sequence: CSVRGTGANVLTF. CDR3 coding DNA: TGCAGCGTTCGGGGAACTGGGGCCAACGTCCTGACTTTC.

The rearrangement joins TRBV24-1 to TRBJ2-3; the match to TRBD2 covers 9 bases. V shed 0 bases and J 4 bases; nucleotides not matched to a gene: 7. CDR1 and CDR2 from the germline V gene are KGHDR and SFDVKD. The CDR3 totals 17 residues. In nucleotides, the CDR3 is TGTGCCACCAGTGATTTGCGAAGCGGGAGGAGGGCAGATACGCAGTATTTT. Its protein is CATSDLRSGRRADTQYF.

The gene calls are TRBV14 and TRBJ2-5; TRBD2 matches 9 bases. The CDR3 spans 24 residues. V trimming: 0 bases; J trimming: 1 base; junction bases outside the gene matches: 27. From germline, CDR1 is SGHDN and CDR2 FVKESK. CDR3 sequence: CASSQEVRDPDGGGLAGSQETQYF. The CDR3, as DNA: TGTGCCAGCAGCCAAGAAGTCCGAGACCCGGATGGTGGAGGGCTAGCGGGGAGCCAAGAGACCCAGTACTTC.

This clonotype has ten or more counts. The chain links TRBV12-3 or TRBV12-4 to TRBJ2-7; D perhaps matches TRBD2 (5 bases). Deletions cut 4 bases from V and 4 bases from J, with 11 bases between. This CDR3 region has 13 residues. The CDR3 spells CASSSRGRYEQYF. The CDR3 bases are TGTGCCAGCAGTTCCCGGGGTAGGTACGAGCAGTACTTC.

The rearrangement links TRBV2 to TRBJ2-1; perhaps TRBD1 as D (6 bases). V lost 0 bases to trimming and J lost 5 bases, with 14 bases between them. The CDR3 is 16 amino acids. Germline values: CDR1 SNHLY, CDR2 FYNNEI. This CDR3 reads CASSEARLGGHNEQFF. The CDR3, as DNA: TGTGCCAGCAGTGAAGCCAGGCTAGGGGGACACAATGAGCAGTTCTTC.

This clonotype was recorded at least ten times. The chain has TRBV4-3 and TRBJ1-1; 10 positions agree with TRBD1. With 2 bases clipped from V and 5 bases from J, the junction kept 5 bases outside the gene matches. The CDR3 runs 15 residues. The germline V gene encodes CDR1 LGHNA and CDR2 YSLEER. As DNA, the CDR3 is TGCGCCAGCAGCCAACCCGACAGGGGGCCAACTGAAGCTTTCTTT. As protein: CASSQPDRGPTEAFF.

The sample holds a few counts of this clonotype. The chain carries TRBV10-3 and TRBJ2-7, with 9 bases fitting TRBD1. The CDR3 runs to 15 residues. CDR1 and CDR2 from the germline V gene are ENHRY and SYGVKD. The J segment lost 6 bases and the V segment lost 10 bases, leaving 16 bases of the junction unmatched. The CDR3 is CATELSGQGSSEQYF. The CDR3 DNA reads as TGTGCCACCGAGTTGTCGGGACAGGGATCTAGCGAGCAGTACTTC.

This clonotype showed up just a few times. The chain carries TRBV15 and TRBJ2-5; no reliable D call. The V and J ends lost 1 base and 0 bases respectively, with 3 bases between them. Germline CDR1 reads LNHNV; CDR2 reads YYDKDF (reference sequence). This CDR3 has 13 amino acids. For the CDR3, the DNA is TGTGCCACCAGCAGAGGGTACCAAGAGACCCAGTACTTC. It specifies CATSRGYQETQYF.

The chain has TRBV20-1 and TRBJ2-3; 9 bases match TRBD2. CDR3 size: 15 residues. The trim removed 5 bases at V and 0 bases at J, leaving 6 bases unmatched. Germline CDR1 and CDR2: DFQATT and SNEGSKA (reference sequence). The CDR3, as DNA: TGCAGTGCTTTAGTTGGACTAGCGAGCACAGATACGCAGTATTTT. Translated, it gives CSALVGLASTDTQYF.

This clonotype showed up just a few times. The rearrangement uses TRBV12-3 or TRBV12-4 and TRBJ1-6; no reliable D call. V lost 7 bases and J lost 8, with 15 bases in between. The CDR3 extends over 14 amino acids. The CDR3 here is CASTSSYSDSPLHF. For the CDR3, the DNA is TGTGCCAGCACCTCATCCTACTCAGATTCACCCCTCCACTTT.

This clonotype has a handful of counts. The chain recombines TRBV7-9 with TRBJ1-2; D is perhaps TRBD1 (5 bases). This CDR3 contains 13 residues. Germline-derived CDR1 and CDR2 are SEHNR and FQNEAQ (reference sequence). Trimming took off 5 bases at V and 3 bases at J, with 10 bases between the two ends. The CDR3 is CASSPLRDYGYTF. The DNA of the CDR3 is TGTGCCAGCAGCCCTCTCAGGGACTATGGCTACACCTTC.

This chain connects TRBV7-2 to TRBJ1-1; 8 bases are shared with TRBD1. Germline CDR1 is SGHTA and CDR2 is FQGNSA. J gave up 5 bases and V 5 bases, and 4 bases lay outside the gene matches. The CDR3 sequence is 13 residues long. The CDR3 bases are TGTGCCAGCAGCGTAGGGACAGGAACTGAAGCTTTCTTT. It codes for CASSVGTGTEAFF. The entire variable domain, with the rest obtained from reference TRBV7-2 and TRBJ1-1, is as follows: GAGVSQSPSNKVTEKGKDVELRCDPISGHTALYWYRQSLGQGLEFLIYFQGNSAPDKSGLPSDRFSAERTGGSVSTLTIQRTQQEDSAVYLCASSVGTGTEAFFGQGTRLTVV.

This rearrangement joins TRBV10-3 to TRBJ2-7; 10 bases are a match to TRBD2. There are 14 residues in the CDR3. Germline V CDR1 and CDR2: ENHRY, SYGVKD. Unmatched junction bases numbered 6, after V lost 6 bases and J lost 4 bases. CDR3 sequence (DNA): TGTGCCATCAGACCAGCGGGAGGGGTATACGAGCAGTACTTC. Translating gives CAIRPAGGVYEQYF.

V usage is TRBV6-5 and J usage is TRBJ2-7; D perhaps matches TRBD2 (6 bases). V was shortened by 0 bases and J by 3 bases, with 12 bases between the two germline ends. CDR3 size: 15 residues. Looked up from germline, CDR1 is MNHEY and CDR2 is SVGAGI. CDR3 DNA: TGTGCCAGCAGTTACTCAGGCGCGGGGTTCTACGAGCAGTACTTC. Residues: CASSYSGAGFYEQYF.

The chain joins TRBV9 to TRBJ2-1; no definite D call. V lost 3 bases and J lost 2, with 6 bases in between. Germline-derived CDR1 and CDR2 are SGDLS and YYNGEE. The CDR3 length is 13 residues. The CDR3 protein is CASSGRTYNEQFF. The DNA for the CDR3 is TGTGCCAGCAGCGGAAGGACCTACAATGAGCAGTTCTTC.

The chain employs TRBV7-3 and TRBJ2-1; 11 nucleotides match TRBD1. Looked up from germline, CDR1 is SGHTA and CDR2 is FQGTGA. The CDR3 contains 15 residues. The trim removed 1 base at V and 6 bases at J, leaving 2 bases unmatched. CDR3 nucleotides: TGTGCCAGCAGCTTAATGGGGACAGGGGGCAATGAGCAGTTCTTC. It translates to CASSLMGTGGNEQFF.

This clonotype was seen a few times. This sequence joins TRBV6-5 and TRBJ2-2, with 7 bases that match TRBD1. This CDR3 comprises 15 residues. The germline CDR1 and CDR2 sequences are MNHEY and SVGAGI. The J segment lost 1 base and the V segment lost 2 bases, leaving 1 base of the junction unmatched. CDR3 sequence reads: CASSYRTGNTGELFF. The CDR3 bases are TGTGCCAGCAGTTACCGGACAGGGAACACCGGGGAGCTGTTTTTT.